Each of the 21 T cell receptor beta chains below was sequenced from the same sample in a study of cytomegalovirus exposure and HLA in healthy donors (dated 2017 in TCRdb). The method was the immunoSEQ multiplex PCR assay. The clones in this table, taken by TCRdb from immuneACCESS, are in-frame only. Not every clone is retained; where verified, under half of the shortfall comes from an unresolved V gene, and the cause of the rest is unknown. The sample has some 170,000 clones on record, 89% of them singletons. The ten biggest clones cover under 4.5% of the sample. The sequencing sample was made of PBMCs. The receptors shown here come from a man between 18 and 35 years old in good health and CMV-seropositive.

CDR3 nucleotides: TGTGCCAGCACCCCGGAGCAGGGCAATGAGCAGTTCTTC. Translated: CASTPEQGNEQFF. The chain joins TRBV2 to TRBJ2-1; D is possibly TRBD1 (5 bases). The CDR3 loop spans 13 amino acids. V was cut by 7 bases and J by 6 bases, with 13 bases left in between. Germline-derived CDR1 and CDR2 are SNHLY and FYNNEI.

The rearrangement links TRBV19 to TRBJ1-5, with D unclear. The CDR3 runs 18 residues. The germline V gene has CDR1 LNHDA and CDR2 SQIVND (reference sequence). The V gene lost 3 bases and the J gene lost 0 bases, with 18 bases spanning the gap. CDR3 region: CASSIPGNLRSSNQPQHF. The CDR3 DNA is TGTGCCAGTAGTATCCCGGGGAACCTGAGGAGTAGCAATCAGCCCCAGCATTTT. Full variable domain (remainder filled in from reference TRBV19 and TRBJ1-5): DGGITQSPKYLFRKEGQNVTLSCEQNLNHDAMYWYRQDPGQGLRLIYYSQIVNDFQKGDIAEGYSVSREKKESFPLTVTSAQKNPTAFYLCASSIPGNLRSSNQPQHFGDGTRLSIL.

The genes are TRBV11-1 and TRBJ2-5; D is possibly TRBD1 (6 bases). The CDR3 has 13 residues. V was cut by 5 bases and J by 7 bases, with 14 bases left in between. From germline, CDR1 is SGHAT and CDR2 FQDESV (reference sequence). The DNA for the CDR3 is TGTGCCAGCAGCCGTGGGGGCGATAGGACCCAGTACTTC. Translated, it gives CASSRGGDRTQYF.

This chain joins TRBV11-3 and TRBJ2-4; a weak D match, TRBD2 (6 bases). Trimming cost V 4 bases and J 8 bases, with 15 bases left between them. CDR1 is SGHNT, CDR2 YENEEA, per germline. The CDR3 totals 14 residues. The CDR3 nucleotides read TGTGCCAGCAGCTCCGTGGGGGGTCAGGACATTCAGTACTTC. It translates to CASSSVGGQDIQYF.

This chain links TRBV5-1 with TRBJ2-7, with 10 bases aligning to TRBD2. The germline CDR1 and CDR2 sequences are SGHRS and YFSETQ. The ends lost 0 bases at V and 3 bases at J; junction bases unmatched: 0. The CDR3 totals 14 residues. The CDR3 coding sequence is TGCGCCAGCAGCTTGGGGACTAGCGGCTACGAGCAGTACTTC. It is translated as CASSLGTSGYEQYF.

This rearrangement joins TRBV2 to TRBJ1-2; 8 bases fit TRBD1. CDR3 length: 14 amino acids. Germline lookup yields CDR1 SNHLY and CDR2 FYNNEI. Trimming removed 5 bases from V and 4 bases from J; junction bases left unmatched: 6. The CDR3 DNA reads as TGTGCCAGCAGTCTGACAGGGGCGCGCTATGGCTACACCTTC. Residues: CASSLTGARYGYTF.

This sequence joins TRBV11-2 and TRBJ2-1, with a possible D match to TRBD2 (5 bases). Germline-derived CDR1 and CDR2 are SGHAT and FQNNGV. The CDR3 loop spans 12 amino acids. The V end lost 1 base, the J end lost 15 bases, and 13 bases lay between the germline ends. The CDR3 loop reads CASSLAGIGWFF. DNA of the CDR3: TGTGCCAGCAGCTTAGCGGGGATTGGGTGGTTCTTC.

The V gene is TRBV7-9, the J gene TRBJ2-7; TRBD2 aligns across 8 bases. V lost 4 bases, J lost 3 bases, and 8 bases stayed unmatched. Germline values: CDR1 SEHNR, CDR2 FQNEAQ (reference sequence). The CDR3 runs 15 residues. CDR3 protein: CASSSRLARNYEQYF. The CDR3 nucleotides are TGTGCCAGCAGCTCCCGACTAGCGAGAAACTACGAGCAGTACTTC.

The V and J genes are TRBV29-1 and TRBJ2-7, with 12 bases identical to TRBD2. Germline V CDR1 and CDR2: SQVTM, ANQGSEA. This CDR3 has 13 residues. The junction had 6 bases not matched to a gene; V was cut back by 7 bases and J by 5 bases. Here the CDR3 reads CSGWTSGIDEQYF. The CDR3 DNA sequence: TGCAGCGGATGGACTAGCGGGATCGACGAGCAGTACTTC.

The gene calls are TRBV5-1 and TRBJ2-5, with 15 nucleotides matching TRBD2. The CDR3 is made up of 18 amino acids. With V trimmed by 3 bases and J by 0 bases, 6 bases remained unmatched. The V gene's germline CDR1 is SGHRS and CDR2 YFSETQ. CDR3 sequence: CASSSGLAGGSYQETQYF. The CDR3, as DNA: TGCGCCAGCAGCTCGGGACTAGCGGGAGGTTCGTACCAAGAGACCCAGTACTTC.

The rearrangement uses TRBV11-3 and TRBJ2-5; TRBD1 aligns across 7 bases. There are 16 residues in the CDR3. Per germline, CDR1 SGHNT and CDR2 YENEEA. The trim removed 5 bases at V and 1 base at J, leaving 10 bases unmatched. The CDR3 DNA reads as TGTGCCAGCAGCCAGGGGGAACTCCTACTCCAAGAGACCCAGTACTTC. Translating gives CASSQGELLLQETQYF.

V usage is TRBV6-5 and J usage is TRBJ1-5, with D uncertain. Germline assignment: CDR1 MNHEY and CDR2 SVGAGI. Trimming pared 2 bases from V and 9 bases from J, leaving 8 bases between. The CDR3 extends over 12 amino acids. The CDR3, as DNA: TGTGCCAGCAGTTACGTCGAGGGGCCCCAGCATTTT. Its translation is CASSYVEGPQHF.

The chain combines TRBV29-1 with TRBJ2-2, with 10 positions matching TRBD1. Looked up from germline, CDR1 is SQVTM and CDR2 is ANQGSEA. CDR3 size: 14 residues. The V segment lost 6 bases and the J segment 3 bases; nucleotides outside the gene matches: 4. CDR3 region: CSVPDRGDTGELFF. For the CDR3, the DNA is TGCAGCGTACCGGACAGGGGGGACACCGGGGAGCTGTTTTTT.

The chain recombines TRBV7-8 with TRBJ1-5; TRBD1 is a possible D gene (6 bases). The CDR3 extends over 14 amino acids. Germline-derived CDR1 and CDR2 are SGHVS and FQNEAQ. With 7 bases removed from V and 7 bases from J, the gap between germline ends came to 17 bases. The CDR3 DNA reads as TGTGCCAGCAACGTACAGGGAATTGGCCAGCCCCAGCATTTT. Translating gives CASNVQGIGQPQHF.

CDR3 amino acids: CAWSNGRGAGEQYF. The CDR3 DNA reads TGTGCCTGGAGTAACGGGAGAGGAGCTGGGGAGCAGTACTTC. The V gene is TRBV30, the J gene TRBJ2-7; maybe TRBD2 (6 bases). Germline-derived CDR1 and CDR2 are GTSNPN and SVGIG (reference sequence). V shed 2 bases and J shed 7 bases, with 18 bases lying between them. This CDR3 contains 14 residues.

This sequence joins TRBV29-1 and TRBJ2-5; D is perhaps TRBD2 (5 bases). The germline CDR1 and CDR2 sequences are SQVTM and ANQGSEA. Deletions cut 0 bases from V and 5 bases from J, with 7 bases between. This CDR3 contains 12 residues. This CDR3 is CSVEEAAETQYF. As DNA, the CDR3 is TGCAGCGTTGAAGAAGCGGCCGAGACCCAGTACTTC.

This clone was seen a single time. This sequence joins TRBV7-8 and TRBJ1-1; D uncertain. This CDR3 comprises 14 residues. V lost 1 base, J lost 0 bases, and 6 bases lay in between. Germline V lookup: CDR1 SGHVS, CDR2 FQNEAQ. CDR3 sequence reads: CASSLVHMNTEAFF. CDR3 bases: TGTGCCAGCAGCTTAGTACACATGAACACTGAAGCTTTCTTT.

This clone was counted at least ten times. V gene TRBV20-1 combines with J gene TRBJ2-1, with D unresolved. With 6 bases removed from V and 3 bases from J, the gap between germline ends came to 6 bases. Germline V gene lookup returns CDR1 DFQATT and CDR2 SNEGSKA (reference sequence). This CDR3 is 11 amino acids long. This chain's CDR3 is CSAIRYNEQFF. In DNA form, the CDR3 reads TGCAGTGCAATCCGCTACAATGAGCAGTTCTTC.

The rearrangement joins TRBV4-2 to TRBJ2-2, with 11 bases identical to TRBD2. Germline V gene lookup returns CDR1 LGHNA and CDR2 YNFKEQ. The CDR3 totals 16 residues. Trimming removed 5 bases from V and 3 bases from J; junction bases left unmatched: 5. The CDR3 DNA is TGTGCCAGCAGCATTGGACTAGCGGGTGACACCGGGGAGCTGTTTTTT. This encodes CASSIGLAGDTGELFF.

The chain couples TRBV6-5 to TRBJ2-5; D perhaps matches TRBD2 (5 bases). Per germline, CDR1 MNHEY and CDR2 SVGAGI. This CDR3 is built from 13 residues. V was trimmed by 8 bases and J by 1 base, leaving 11 bases between them. CDR3 DNA sequence: TGTGCCAGCTCACCGACTACCCAAGAGACCCAGTACTTC. Encoded protein: CASSPTTQETQYF.

Here the CDR3 DNA reads TGTGCCAGCAGTACAGGGGGATCTATAAACAATGAGCAGTTCTTC. It translates to CASSTGGSINNEQFF. The chain links TRBV2 to TRBJ2-1; 8 bases are a match to TRBD1. CDR3 length: 15 residues. Germline CDR1 SNHLY, CDR2 FYNNEI. V shed 5 bases and J 5 bases; nucleotides not matched to a gene: 8.